What follows describes a single T cell receptor beta chain. Its specificity is unknown. The data are from a study of beta chain features in type 1 diabetes. Across the whole study: Across all samples, roughly 99 million sorted cells were examined.

Every bit of the isolated RNA underwent reverse transcription, so sequencing read expressed TCRB transcripts. Measured with immunoSEQ multiplex PCR; TCRdb has only the in-frame clones, and not every one. The data hold some 640,000 clones, with around 15% observed a single time. Germline CDR1 and CDR2: LGHNA and YSLEER. The CDR3 runs to 13 residues. The V end lost 0 bases, the J end lost 5 bases, and 6 bases lay between the germline ends. Study-level results: TCRB CDR3 length was moderately but significantly reduced in all four CD4+ subsets of Type 1 diabetes patients.

The V gene is TRBV4-3, the J gene TRBJ2-3; D is ambiguous. The receptor's source is a man in his late teens or twenties with type 1 diabetes. The sample consisted of naive CD4+ T cells from blood. The DNA for the CDR3 is TGCGCCAGCAGCCAAGAGTTGGGAGATACGCAGTATTTT. It yields the protein CASSQELGDTQYF.